The 23 T cell receptor beta chains given below trace back to one sample, sequenced in a study of T cell responses to AZD1222 COVID-19 vaccine. This table comes from immunoSEQ multiplex PCR, and its TCRdb copy is limited to in-frame clones, with some not included. Of approximately 110,000 clones in the sample, over 75% were seen once. Here the sequenced sample was peripheral blood, taken on day 0 of MenACWY control vaccination. These receptor sequences come from an adult in good health.

The chain has TRBV10-3 and TRBJ2-1, with 9 nucleotides matching TRBD2. This CDR3 has 16 residues. V shed 3 bases and J 3 bases; nucleotides not matched to a gene: 6. The germline V gene has CDR1 ENHRY and CDR2 SYGVKD. The CDR3 DNA follows: TGTGCCATCAGTGATACGACTAGCGGATACTACAATGAGCAGTTCTTC. Translation: CAISDTTSGYYNEQFF.

The V call is TRBV14, the J call TRBJ1-1, with a possible D match to TRBD1 (5 bases). The CDR3 has 14 residues. CDR1 is SGHDN, CDR2 FVKESK, per germline. V lost 4 bases and J 5 bases, leaving 14 bases between the germline ends. Here the CDR3 reads CASSPTIKGTEAFF. For the CDR3, the DNA is TGTGCCAGCAGCCCCACTATTAAGGGGACTGAAGCTTTCTTT.

This clone was recorded only once. The V and J genes are TRBV23-1 and TRBJ2-7; no reliable D call. TRBV23-1 is placed among ORFs of uncertain function. Trimming shortened V by 7 bases and J by 6 bases, and 13 bases separated the two germline ends. This CDR3 comprises 12 residues. The CDR3 DNA is TGCGCCAGCAAATCCCTTTACGGCGAGCAGTACTTC. Translated: CASKSLYGEQYF.

The chain carries TRBV2 and TRBJ1-1; D call uncertain. Germline V gives CDR1 SNHLY, CDR2 FYNNEI. CDR3 size: 11 residues. With 4 bases removed from V and 3 bases from J, the gap between germline ends came to 3 bases. CDR3 nucleotide sequence: TGTGCCAGCAGTGCTGACACTGAAGCTTTCTTT. This gives the protein CASSADTEAFF.

The chain carries TRBV3-1 (or the pseudogene TRBV3-2) and TRBJ2-4; TRBD1 matches at 10 bases. The CDR3 runs to 14 residues. The trim removed 3 bases at V and 9 bases at J, leaving 5 bases unmatched. Per germline, CDR1 LGHDT and CDR2 YNNKEL (reference sequence). This CDR3 is CASSHGTGEVIQYF. The CDR3 DNA reads TGTGCCAGCAGCCACGGGACAGGGGAGGTCATTCAGTACTTC.

This CDR3 is CASSLGSSSYEQYF. Written as DNA, the CDR3 is TGCGCCAGCAGCTTGGGCTCGAGCTCCTACGAGCAGTACTTC. The chain joins TRBV5-1 to TRBJ2-7; D is uncertain. The length of the CDR3 is 14 residues. The V gene's germline CDR1 is SGHRS and CDR2 YFSETQ. The V end lost 0 bases, the J end lost 0 bases, and 7 bases lay between the germline ends.

The chain recombines TRBV12-3 or TRBV12-4 with TRBJ1-2; maybe TRBD1 (5 bases). V was clipped by 8 bases and J by 4 bases, with 14 bases between them. CDR3 length: 13 amino acids. The CDR3 nucleotides read TGTGCCAGCTCCCCCAATAGGGGCTATGGCTACACCTTC. As protein: CASSPNRGYGYTF.

The chain combines TRBV27 with TRBJ2-5, with 10 bases matching TRBD2. J was trimmed by 5 bases and V by 0 bases; bases with no gene match: 6. CDR1 and CDR2 (germline): MNHEY, SMNVEV (reference sequence). CDR3 length: 16 amino acids. For the CDR3, the DNA is TGTGCCAGCAGTTTATCGCTAGCGGGAGCTCTGGAGACCCAGTACTTC. Encoded protein: CASSLSLAGALETQYF.

The rearrangement uses TRBV10-3 and TRBJ1-5; no definite D call. The V gene lost 11 bases and the J gene lost 2 bases, with 19 bases spanning the gap. The CDR3 spans 15 residues. The germline CDR1 and CDR2 sequences are ENHRY and SYGVKD. CDR3 amino acids: CAAAPGLEGNQPQHF. The CDR3 nucleotides are TGTGCCGCGGCCCCGGGTTTGGAGGGCAATCAGCCCCAGCATTTT.

V and J are TRBV6-2 or TRBV6-3 and TRBJ2-1; 14 nucleotides line up with TRBD2. Per germline, CDR1 MNHEY and CDR2 SVGEGT. The length of the CDR3 is 16 residues. The V segment lost 5 bases and the J segment 9 bases; nucleotides outside the gene matches: 9. The CDR3 DNA reads as TGTGCCAGCAGTCCAAGGACTAGCGGGAGGAGGGGTGAGCAGTTCTTC. Protein sequence: CASSPRTSGRRGEQFF.

The count of this clone is one. This chain joins TRBV10-3 and TRBJ2-7; D is unresolved. V was shortened by 6 bases and J by 2 bases, with 11 bases between the two germline ends. CDR3 length: 13 amino acids. Germline V gives CDR1 ENHRY, CDR2 SYGVKD. CDR3 protein: CAIRPDVPYEQYF. The DNA of the CDR3 is TGTGCCATCAGGCCCGATGTACCCTACGAGCAGTACTTC.

The chain couples TRBV7-2 to TRBJ1-2, with TRBD1 as a possible D gene (5 bases). The CDR3 is 13 residues long. The germline V gene encodes CDR1 SGHTA and CDR2 FQGNSA. V was shortened by 3 bases and J by 6 bases, with 11 bases between the two germline ends. CDR3 DNA: TGTGCCAGCAGCTTTCGGCGGGGCGATGGCTACACCTTC. Translating it yields CASSFRRGDGYTF.

The chain links TRBV27 to TRBJ2-3, with a possible D match to TRBD2 (6 bases). The V gene's germline CDR1 is MNHEY and CDR2 SMNVEV (reference sequence). The CDR3 totals 17 residues. The V and J ends lost 1 base and 4 bases respectively, with 18 bases between them. This chain's CDR3 is CASSLYRDPGGSDTQYF. The CDR3, as DNA: TGTGCCAGCAGTTTATACCGGGACCCCGGAGGGTCAGATACGCAGTATTTT.

This chain joins TRBV10-3 and TRBJ1-1, with TRBD1 identical over 7 bases. With 4 bases clipped from V and 0 bases from J, the junction kept 8 bases outside the gene matches. CDR1 ENHRY and CDR2 SYGVKD come from the germline V gene. CDR3 length equals 16 residues. Written as DNA, the CDR3 is TGTGCCATCAGTGGCGGTTCCGGGACAGTGAACACTGAAGCTTTCTTT. The encoded protein is CAISGGSGTVNTEAFF.

This clone was counted once. The J gene is TRBJ1-2, the V gene TRBV28, with 7 bases aligning to TRBD1. The CDR3 extends over 14 amino acids. Germline trimming cut 3 bases from V and 10 bases from J; bases unmatched to any gene: 11. Germline CDR1 and CDR2: MDHEN and SYDVKM. DNA of the CDR3: TGTGCCAGCAGTTTTGTTACAAGGACAGGCGACTACACCTTC. Protein sequence: CASSFVTRTGDYTF.

V usage is TRBV7-8 and J usage is TRBJ2-7, with 14 nucleotides matching TRBD2. With 5 bases clipped from V and 2 bases from J, the junction kept 11 bases outside the gene matches. Per germline, CDR1 SGHVS and CDR2 FQNEAQ. This CDR3 has 18 residues. The CDR3 sequence is CASSIGGSGLAGAYEQYF. CDR3 nucleotide sequence: TGTGCCAGCAGCATAGGGGGATCGGGACTAGCGGGAGCCTACGAGCAGTACTTC.

The genes are TRBV7-2 and TRBJ2-7; D unclear. The V end was cut by 1 base, the J end by 2 bases, with 12 bases between. Germline-derived CDR1 and CDR2 are SGHTA and FQGNSA. This CDR3 is built from 15 residues. The CDR3 loop reads CASSLVLGRTYEQYF. Written as DNA, the CDR3 is TGTGCCAGCAGCTTAGTCTTAGGCAGGACCTACGAGCAGTACTTC.

This clone was recorded only once. V usage is TRBV5-8 and J usage is TRBJ1-5; D remains unclear. The CDR3 length is 17 residues. The V gene lost 0 bases and the J gene lost 1 base, with 14 bases spanning the gap. CDR1 and CDR2 from the germline V gene are SGHTS and YDEGEE. The CDR3 DNA reads TGTGCCAGCAGCTTGGGGTTCCCCGACCTAAGCAATCAGCCCCAGCATTTT. Its protein is CASSLGFPDLSNQPQHF.

A few counts support this clone. The V and J genes are TRBV28 and TRBJ1-2; D call uncertain. CDR1 MDHEN and CDR2 SYDVKM come from the germline V gene. V was trimmed by 5 bases and J by 8 bases, leaving 15 bases between them. The CDR3 has 13 amino acids. The CDR3 DNA reads as TGTGCCAGCAGTCCCTCTGACGTGGGGGGCTACACCTTC. This translates into CASSPSDVGGYTF.

This clone appeared once. The chain couples TRBV28 to TRBJ2-5; 7 bases are shared with TRBD2. CDR1 and CDR2 (germline): MDHEN, SYDVKM. J gave up 7 bases and V 5 bases, and 4 bases lay outside the gene matches. This CDR3 contains 12 residues. The CDR3 sequence: CASSGDYTTQYF. The CDR3 bases are TGTGCCAGCAGTGGGGACTACACGACCCAGTACTTC.

This chain connects TRBV16 to TRBJ1-5; the D is unclear. Trimming took 0 bases from V and 6 from J, leaving 0 bases between them. Per the germline V gene, CDR1 is KGHSY and CDR2 is FQNENV. The CDR3 sequence is 11 residues long. CDR3 sequence reads: CASSQSQPQHF. As DNA, the CDR3 is TGTGCCAGCAGCCAATCTCAGCCCCAGCATTTT.

This rearrangement joins TRBV6-1 to TRBJ1-5, with unresolved D. CDR3 length: 14 residues. Trimming stripped 2 bases from V and 2 bases from J, with 7 bases between. Germline assignment: CDR1 MNHNS and CDR2 SASEGT. The CDR3: CASSEQVGNQPQHF. CDR3 DNA: TGTGCCAGCAGTGAACAGGTCGGCAATCAGCCCCAGCATTTT.

CDR3 loop: CASSQDPLRSSYNSPLHF. The CDR3 nucleotides read TGTGCCAGCAGCCAAGACCCATTGAGGAGCTCCTATAATTCACCCCTCCACTTT. The V gene is TRBV3-1 (or the pseudogene TRBV3-2), the J gene TRBJ1-6; unclear D gene. The germline V gene has CDR1 LGHDT and CDR2 YNNKEL (reference sequence). Trimming cost V 0 bases and J 0 bases, with 12 bases left between them. There are 18 residues in the CDR3.